Included here is one T cell receptor (beta chain) sequence, with context. Treatment defined: preoperative locoregional IRX-2 cytokine immunotherapy. Preoperative locoregional IRX-2 cytokine immunotherapy was tested in the phase Ib source study. There are 14 residues in the CDR3. Germline CDR1 is MNHGY and CDR2 is SAAAGT. V dropped 7 bases and J dropped 0 bases, with 10 bases sitting between them. The sample is drawn from a study of preoperative IRX-2 immunotherapy in early breast cancer. Sequencing was performed with immunoSEQ multiplex PCR; in TCRdb, only in-frame clones are kept and a portion is missing. The repertoire has around 29,000 clones, 82% of them found once; the top ten carry under 4%.

This receptor was identified in a human donor with breast cancer. The specimen was taken from a patient treated with IRX-2 immunotherapy. The V call is TRBV6-8, the J call TRBJ1-3; D gene uncertain. Here the CDR3 reads CASTLTSSGNTIYF. The CDR3 coding sequence is TGTGCCAGCACCTTGACAAGCTCTGGAAACACCATATATTTT.